This is a list of T cell receptor beta chains from one sample in a study of Graves' ophthalmopathy and Graves' hyperthyroidism. TCRdb ran MiXCR on the multiplex PCR reads and lists one entry per CDR3 protein. The data contain about 590,000 distinct CDR3 sequences, roughly 40% of them singletons. Sequencing used peripheral blood or thyroid tissue (not recorded which). Every receptor here comes from an adult man with Graves' hyperthyroidism. CDR3s include the opening cysteine and the closing phenylalanine or tryptophan. Each record gives: J gene, V gene, clone size, D gene, CDR3 DNA, CDR3 protein. A D gene is named only where the DNA matches it firmly. A clone size is listed for some rows: how often the clone was seen (once, few, many), or a class if it is expanded.

TRBJ2-5 TRBV4-2 many . TGTGCCAGCAGCCAAGGGCAGGACCAAGAGACCCAGTACTTC CASSQGQDQETQYF
TRBJ2-2 TRBV6-6 . TRBD2 TGTGCCAGCAGCGGCCGACTAGCGGGGGGCCCTTCGGAGCTGTTTTTT CASSGRLAGGPSELFF
TRBJ2-5 TRBV9 many . TGTGCCAGCAGCAACGGGGATGGAGAGACCCAGTACTTC CASSNGDGETQYF
TRBJ2-3 TRBV6-6 . . TGTGCCAGTACGGGTGGTGACGGAGATACGCAGTATTTT CASTGGDGDTQYF
TRBJ2-7 TRBV20-1 . . TGCAGTGCTAGAGATGGGGATGGCTACGAGCAGTACTTC CSARDGDGYEQYF
TRBJ2-7 TRBV7-9 . TRBD1 TGTGCCAGCAGCGTTGAAGTAGTGACAGGGGGGACGGACGAGCAGTACTTC CASSVEVVTGGTDEQYF
TRBJ2-7 TRBV11-3 many . TGTGCCAGCAGCTTATTCGGGCAGGGCCCCTACGAGCAGTACTTC CASSLFGQGPYEQYF
TRBJ1-1 TRBV6-4 many . TGTGCCAGCAGGGCAGACTGGAACACTGAAGCTTTCTTT CASRADWNTEAFF
TRBJ2-7 TRBV2 many . TGTGCCAGCAGTGAAGATCCAGCGGAATTAACCTACGAGCAGTACTTC CASSEDPAELTYEQYF
TRBJ2-2 TRBV5-4 . . TGTGCCAGCAGCCCTGAGGCTACCGGGGAGCTGTTTTTT CASSPEATGELFF
TRBJ2-7 TRBV7-9 many TRBD1 TGTGCCAGCAGCTGGGACAGGGGGGACTACGAGCAGTACTTC CASSWDRGDYEQYF
TRBJ1-4 TRBV7-9 many TRBD1 TGTGCCAGCAGCGTCGGGACAGGGAATGAAAAACTGTTTTTT CASSVGTGNEKLFF
TRBJ1-1 TRBV5-1 once . TGCGCCAGCAGCTTCCGGACGGCCGGGGGAATGAACACTGAAGCTTTCTTT CASSFRTAGGMNTEAFF
TRBJ2-7 TRBV12-3/TRBV12-4 . TRBD2 TGTGCCAGCAGGCTTACCCCTGGGACTAGCGGGACCTACGAGCAGTACTTC CASRLTPGTSGTYEQYF
TRBJ2-5 TRBV4-2 . . TGTGCCAGCAGCCAAGTAAGGGGCGGTGAGACCCAGTACTTC CASSQVRGGETQYF
TRBJ1-4 TRBV5-1 many . TGCGCCAGCAGACCGGAACCAGTGGCAACTAATGAAAAACTGTTTTTT CASRPEPVATNEKLFF
TRBJ2-7 TRBV7-9 many . TGTGCCAGCAGTTTGTCCGGGACTGACTACTACGAGCAGTACTTC CASSLSGTDYYEQYF
TRBJ2-5 TRBV2 many . TGTGCCAGCAGTGATATGGGGGGAGATACCCAGTACTTC CASSDMGGDTQYF
TRBJ1-2 TRBV7-9 . . TGTGCCAGCAGCTCGGACATCTCCTATGGCTACACCTTC CASSSDISYGYTF
TRBJ2-3 TRBV7-8 few . TGTGCCAGCAGCTTAGAGTCTAGCACAGATACGCAGTATTTT CASSLESSTDTQYF
TRBJ2-5 TRBV24-1 . TRBD2 TGTGCCACCAGTGCCCGGGGGGGGGAGACCCAGTACTTC CATSARGGETQYF
TRBJ2-7 TRBV7-9 . . TGTGCCAGCAGCTTAGGGGGCAGGGGGGCCTACGAGCAGTACTTC CASSLGGRGAYEQYF
TRBJ1-2 TRBV4-1 many TRBD1 TGCGCCAGCAGCCACCCTGATGACAGGGCCAACGGCTACACCTTC CASSHPDDRANGYTF
TRBJ2-7 TRBV5-1 once . TGCGCCAGCAGCTTGGGCGGAGTTTCCAATGAGCAGTACTTC CASSLGGVSNEQYF
TRBJ2-1 TRBV10-3 once TRBD2 TGTGCCATCAGTCGACTAGCGGGGGGACTAAGCTCCTACAATGAGCAGTTCTTC CAISRLAGGLSSYNEQFF
TRBJ1-1 TRBV20-1 many . TGCAGTGCCAACACTGAGGGCACTTATCTTGTAGCTGAAGCTTTCTTT CSANTEGTYLVAEAFF
TRBJ2-2 TRBV18 . . TGTGCCAGCTCCCGTTCGGGCGGCTACACCGGGGAGCTGTTTTTT CASSRSGGYTGELFF
TRBJ2-7 TRBV7-2 many . TGTGCCAGCAGCTTAGCGGGGGGCGGGACCTACGAGCAGTACTTC CASSLAGGGTYEQYF
TRBJ1-3 TRBV4-1 few . TGCGCCAGCAGCCAAGATAGAGGGGACACCATATATTTT CASSQDRGDTIYF
TRBJ1-1 TRBV20-1 many TRBD1 TGCAGTGCTACGACAGGGGCCTTGAACACTGAAGCTTTCTTT CSATTGALNTEAFF
TRBJ2-2 TRBV7-3 many . TGTGCCAGCAGCTCCTCTATCACCGGGGAGCTGTTTTTT CASSSSITGELFF
TRBJ2-2 TRBV5-4 . TRBD1 TGTGCCAGCAGTGTGACAGGGGTCACCACCGGGGAGCTGTTTTTT CASSVTGVTTGELFF
TRBJ2-5 TRBV2 . . TGTGCCAGCCAAGGCATAGCCCAAGAGACCCAGTACTTC CASQGIAQETQYF
TRBJ2-6 TRBV7-9 . TRBD1 TGTGCCAGCAGCGTCTCAGGGGACAGGGTCCTGACTTTC CASSVSGDRVLTF
TRBJ1-2 TRBV6-1 few . TGTGCCAGCAGTGAAGCTCGGGGGGCTGCGTTCTATGGCTACACCTTC CASSEARGAAFYGYTF
TRBJ1-4 TRBV12-3/TRBV12-4 many . TGTGCCAGCAGTGACGAGATTAATGAAAAACTGTTTTTT CASSDEINEKLFF
TRBJ1-1 TRBV15 . . TGTGCCACCAGCAGAGGAAGCAAAGGGTCTAACACTGAAGCTTTCTTT CATSRGSKGSNTEAFF
TRBJ1-1 TRBV19 few TRBD1 TGTGCCAGTAGTATGCTGCGGACAGGAGTGAACACTGAAGCTTTCTTT CASSMLRTGVNTEAFF
TRBJ2-7 TRBV14 few TRBD2 TGTGCCAGCAGCCATTTTAGCGGGAGCTACGAGCAGTACTTC CASSHFSGSYEQYF
TRBJ1-2 TRBV10-3 many TRBD1 TGTGCCACGACTCGACAGGGTCCTAACTATGGCTACACCTTC CATTRQGPNYGYTF
TRBJ1-5 TRBV2 . TRBD1 TGTGCCAGCAGTTACACCCGACAGGGGCCCTTTAGCAATCAGCCCCAGCATTTT CASSYTRQGPFSNQPQHF
TRBJ2-1 TRBV2 few . TGTGCCAGCAAGAGCAGCGCATACAATGAGCAGTTCTTC CASKSSAYNEQFF
TRBJ1-5 TRBV24-1 many . TGTGCCACCAGTGATTCGGGACGGCCCAATCAGCCCCAGCATTTT CATSDSGRPNQPQHF
TRBJ2-6 TRBV5-6 . TRBD1 TGTGCCAGCAGCTTGGGTGGGACAGGGCCCTCTGGGGCCAACGTCCTGACTTTC CASSLGGTGPSGANVLTF
TRBJ2-5 TRBV5-5 . TRBD1 TGCGCCAGCAGCCCCGGGACAGGGGCAGGAGAGACCCAGTACTTC CASSPGTGAGETQYF
TRBJ1-1 TRBV3-1 many . TGTGCCAGCAGCCCCAGGAGGATGAACACTGAAGCTTTCTTT CASSPRRMNTEAFF
TRBJ1-1 TRBV4-1 . TRBD1 TGTGCCAGCAGCCAGGCAAGGACAGGGGGCACTGGAGCTTTCTTT CASSQARTGGTGAFF
TRBJ2-5 TRBV7-9 many . TGTGCCAGCAGTCCGACGGTAGGATCCCAAGAGACCCAGTACTTC CASSPTVGSQETQYF
TRBJ1-1 TRBV7-2 many . TGTGCCAGCAGCTTAGGGTTGGGGGTGAGCTTAGAAGCTTTCTTT CASSLGLGVSLEAFF
TRBJ1-5 TRBV7-9 . . TGCGCCAGCAGCACTGGGGGTGGGCAGGGTGAACAGCCCCAGCATTTT CASSTGGGQGEQPQHF